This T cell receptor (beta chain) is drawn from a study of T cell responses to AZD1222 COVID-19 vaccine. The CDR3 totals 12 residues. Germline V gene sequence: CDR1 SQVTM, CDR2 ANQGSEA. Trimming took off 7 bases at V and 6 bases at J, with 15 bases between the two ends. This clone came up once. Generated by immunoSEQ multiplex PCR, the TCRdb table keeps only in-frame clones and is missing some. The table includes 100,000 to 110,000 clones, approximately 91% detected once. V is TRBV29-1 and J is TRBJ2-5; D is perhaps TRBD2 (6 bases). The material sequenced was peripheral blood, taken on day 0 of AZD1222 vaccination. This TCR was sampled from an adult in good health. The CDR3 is CSAGTGGQTQYF. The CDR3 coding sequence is TGCAGCGCCGGGACTGGCGGACAGACCCAGTACTTC.